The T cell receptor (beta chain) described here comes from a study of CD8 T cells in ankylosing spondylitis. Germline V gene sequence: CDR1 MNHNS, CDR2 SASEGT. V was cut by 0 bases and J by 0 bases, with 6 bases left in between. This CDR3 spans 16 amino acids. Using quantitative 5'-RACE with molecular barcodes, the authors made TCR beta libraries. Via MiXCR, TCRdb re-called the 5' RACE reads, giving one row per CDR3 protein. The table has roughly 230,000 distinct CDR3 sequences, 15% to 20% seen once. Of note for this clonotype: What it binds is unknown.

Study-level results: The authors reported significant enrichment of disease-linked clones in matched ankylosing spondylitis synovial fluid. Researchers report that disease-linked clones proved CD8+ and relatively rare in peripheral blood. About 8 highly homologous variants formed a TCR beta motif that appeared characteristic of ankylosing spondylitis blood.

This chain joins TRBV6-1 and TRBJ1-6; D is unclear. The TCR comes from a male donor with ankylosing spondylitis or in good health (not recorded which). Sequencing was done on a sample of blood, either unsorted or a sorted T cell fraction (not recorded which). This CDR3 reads CASSEAWGSYNSPLHF. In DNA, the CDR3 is TGTGCCAGCAGTGAAGCCTGGGGCTCCTATAATTCACCCCTCCACTTT.